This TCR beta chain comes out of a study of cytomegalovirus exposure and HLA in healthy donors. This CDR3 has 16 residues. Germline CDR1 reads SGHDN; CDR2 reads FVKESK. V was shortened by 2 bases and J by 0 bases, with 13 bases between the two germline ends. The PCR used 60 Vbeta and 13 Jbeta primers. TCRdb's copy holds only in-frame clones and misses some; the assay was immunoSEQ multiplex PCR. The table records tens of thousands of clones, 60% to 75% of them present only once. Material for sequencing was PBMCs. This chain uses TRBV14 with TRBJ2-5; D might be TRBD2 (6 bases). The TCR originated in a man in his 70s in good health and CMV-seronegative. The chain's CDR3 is CASSQPSLANQETQYF. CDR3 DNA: TGTGCCAGCAGCCAACCATCACTAGCAAACCAAGAGACCCAGTACTTC.